What follows are 31 T cell receptor beta chains derived from one specimen sequenced in a study of CD8+CD57+ T cells in acquired aplastic anemia. The study profiled TCR beta VDJ and CDR3 using genomic DNA as template. TCRdb re-derived calls from the reads in MiXCR, one entry per CDR3 protein. The sample consists of 150,000 to 200,000 distinct CDR3 sequences, under 50% of them appearing once. Patients sequenced had flow cytometry evidence of CD8+CD57+ cell expansion. Sequenced sample: sorted CD4+, CD8+, or CD8+CD57+ T cells (not recorded which) from PBMCs. The receptor set was obtained from a human donor with aplastic anemia.

The chain links TRBV4-1 to TRBJ1-6, with D perhaps matching TRBD1 (5 bases). V was shortened by 3 bases and J by 7 bases, with 10 bases between the two germline ends. This CDR3 spans 14 amino acids. Looked up from germline, CDR1 is MGHRA and CDR2 is YSYEKL. The CDR3 sequence is CASSQQGINSPLHF. The CDR3 DNA reads TGCGCCAGCAGCCAGCAGGGTATCAATTCACCCCTCCACTTT.

V gene TRBV20-1 combines with J gene TRBJ2-7, with D possibly matching TRBD1 (6 bases). Germline V lookup: CDR1 DFQATT, CDR2 SNEGSKA (reference sequence). V was pared by 6 bases and J by 5 bases, with 17 bases between. The length of the CDR3 is 13 residues. This CDR3 reads CSAKLGAVNEQYF. The CDR3 coding sequence is TGCAGTGCAAAGCTGGGGGCAGTTAACGAGCAGTACTTC.

The sample holds many counts of this clonotype. V is TRBV6-5 and J is TRBJ2-6, with D hard to call. Germline V gene lookup returns CDR1 MNHEY and CDR2 SVGAGI. V lost 6 bases and J lost 4, with 13 bases in between. CDR3 length: 15 residues. The CDR3 coding sequence is TGTGCCAGCAGAGGCCGCTTGTCAGGGGCCAACGTCCTGACTTTC. Translating it yields CASRGRLSGANVLTF.

This clonotype was counted between two and nine times. A much larger clone lies a single base off, so this may be a read error. This chain links TRBV20-1 with TRBJ2-2; D may be TRBD2 (6 bases). V lost 2 bases to trimming and J lost 6 bases, with 13 bases between them. This CDR3 contains 14 residues. The germline CDR1 and CDR2 sequences are DFQATT and SNEGSKA (reference sequence). In DNA form, the CDR3 reads TGCAGTGCTAGAAGGCGGGGAAGCGCCGGGGAGCTGTTTTTT. This sequence encodes CSARRRGSAGELFF.

The gene calls are TRBV20-1 and TRBJ2-7; 8 positions agree with TRBD1. CDR1 DFQATT and CDR2 SNEGSKA come from the germline V gene (reference sequence). The V and J ends lost 3 bases and 2 bases, in that order; junction bases with no gene match: 6. The CDR3 totals 14 residues. The DNA of the CDR3 is TGCAGTGCTAGTAGGACAGGGATTGCCTACGAGCAGTACTTC. This gives the protein CSASRTGIAYEQYF.

The chain uses TRBV10-3 and TRBJ2-7, with 7 positions matching TRBD1. V was clipped by 7 bases and J by 2 bases; unmatched bases: 5. CDR3 length equals 13 residues. Germline-derived CDR1 and CDR2 are ENHRY and SYGVKD. The CDR3 DNA reads TGTGCCATCATGGGGGACAGTGCCTACGAGCAGTACTTC. Translated: CAIMGDSAYEQYF.

The chain has TRBV9 and TRBJ1-2; 8 bases are shared with TRBD1. CDR3 length: 15 amino acids. Germline-derived CDR1 and CDR2 are SGDLS and YYNGEE. V shed 1 base and J 2 bases; nucleotides not matched to a gene: 4. The CDR3 sequence: CASSVTGGVNYGYTF. The CDR3 coding sequence is TGTGCCAGCAGCGTAACAGGGGGGGTAAACTATGGCTACACCTTC.

This chain uses TRBV7-9 with TRBJ2-7; unclear D gene. Per germline, CDR1 SEHNR and CDR2 FQNEAQ (reference sequence). CDR3 size: 12 residues. Trimming took off 7 bases at V and 6 bases at J, with 13 bases between the two ends. DNA for the CDR3: TGTGCCAGCAAGGAACAGTCGGCCGAGCAGTACTTC. Translating gives CASKEQSAEQYF.

The rearrangement uses TRBV9 and TRBJ2-2, with D hard to call. V was pared by 0 bases and J by 1 base, with 4 bases between. The germline V gene has CDR1 SGDLS and CDR2 YYNGEE. The CDR3 is made up of 14 amino acids. CDR3 sequence (DNA): TGTGCCAGCAGCGTAGGGCTGAACACCGGGGAGCTGTTTTTT. It encodes CASSVGLNTGELFF.

The CDR3 protein is CATSEGWGEQYF. The CDR3 DNA follows: TGTGCCACCAGTGAAGGGTGGGGTGAGCAGTACTTC. This chain uses TRBV24-1 with TRBJ2-5; no clear D gene. The length of the CDR3 is 12 residues. CDR1 is KGHDR and CDR2 is SFDVKD in the germline V gene. V dropped 4 bases and J dropped 11 bases, with 13 bases sitting between them.

At least ten counts were recorded for this clonotype. The gene calls are TRBV5-1 and TRBJ2-7, with 9 bases that match TRBD1. Germline trimming cut 1 base from V and 5 bases from J; bases unmatched to any gene: 7. The CDR3 has 15 amino acids. Germline V lookup: CDR1 SGHRS, CDR2 YFSETQ. CDR3 sequence: CASSLIAGQGNEQYF. The CDR3 coding sequence is TGCGCCAGCAGCTTGATTGCGGGACAGGGCAACGAGCAGTACTTC.

This clonotype has a count of ten or more. The chain joins TRBV12-3 or TRBV12-4 to TRBJ2-7, with TRBD1 matching over 10 bases. The junction had 8 bases not matched to a gene; V was cut back by 6 bases and J by 6 bases. The CDR3 consists of 14 residues. The CDR3 loop reads CASRKGTGVGEQYF. The CDR3 coding sequence is TGTGCCAGCAGAAAAGGGACAGGGGTTGGCGAGCAGTACTTC.

This chain connects TRBV25-1 to TRBJ2-7; D might be TRBD1 (6 bases). Trimming left V 1 base short and J 6 bases short, with 16 bases between. This CDR3 spans 15 amino acids. Germline V gene sequence: CDR1 MGHDK, CDR2 SYGVNS. The CDR3 region has the DNA TGTGCCAGCAGTGAATCAGTGGGGGCGCAGGGCGAGCAGTACTTC. As protein: CASSESVGAQGEQYF.

The chain carries TRBV7-2 and TRBJ1-5; D remains ambiguous. This CDR3 is built from 13 residues. V was clipped by 4 bases and J by 5 bases, with 9 bases between them. Looked up from germline, CDR1 is SGHTA and CDR2 is FQGNSA. The CDR3 is CASSSQIYQPQHF. The CDR3 DNA follows: TGTGCCAGCAGCTCTCAGATTTATCAGCCCCAGCATTTT.

This CDR3 reads CASLSQGQGPSYEQYF. In DNA, the CDR3 is TGTGCCAGCCTGTCCCAAGGACAGGGACCCTCCTACGAGCAGTACTTC. The chain recombines TRBV2 with TRBJ2-7; 8 bases are shared with TRBD1. With 8 bases clipped from V and 0 bases from J, the junction kept 12 bases outside the gene matches. CDR3 length: 16 amino acids. Germline assignment: CDR1 SNHLY and CDR2 FYNNEI.

Many counts were recorded for this clonotype. The V call is TRBV19, the J call TRBJ1-3; 9 bases map to TRBD1. Germline CDR1 and CDR2: LNHDA and SQIVND (reference sequence). The CDR3 contains 17 residues. Germline trimming cut 4 bases from V and 2 bases from J; bases unmatched to any gene: 9. CDR3 residues: CASSTPGQGAPGNTIYF. CDR3 nucleotides: TGTGCCAGTAGTACCCCGGGACAGGGAGCTCCTGGAAACACCATATATTTT.

The chain recombines TRBV18 with TRBJ2-3; 10 bases line up with TRBD2. Germline assignment: CDR1 KGHSH and CDR2 LQKENI. V lost 1 base to trimming and J lost 0 bases; unmatched junction nucleotides: 4. The CDR3 sequence is 17 residues long. The CDR3 nucleotides read TGTGCCAGCTCACCACTAGCGGGGGGCCTTAGCACAGATACGCAGTATTTT. Translating gives CASSPLAGGLSTDTQYF.

The rearrangement joins TRBV10-2 to TRBJ1-5; no clear D gene. CDR1 and CDR2 (germline): WSHSY, SAAADI. V dropped 2 bases and J dropped 3 bases, with 8 bases sitting between them. There are 14 residues in the CDR3. The CDR3 spells CASSEREVNQPQHF. The CDR3 coding sequence is TGCGCCAGCAGTGAGCGGGAGGTCAATCAGCCCCAGCATTTT.

The J gene is TRBJ2-1, the V gene TRBV7-2, with D unclear. Trimming cost V 4 bases and J 9 bases, with 10 bases left between them. Germline loops: CDR1 SGHTA, CDR2 FQGNSA. This CDR3 contains 12 residues. CDR3 sequence: CASSSRSGEQFF. The CDR3 bases are TGTGCCAGCAGCTCCCGTAGTGGTGAGCAGTTCTTC.

A word on this clonotype: A junction boundary mismatches the germline segment, possibly from a read error. The V gene is TRBV5-6, the J gene TRBJ2-7, with 7 positions matching TRBD1. Germline CDR1 SGHDT, CDR2 YYEEEE. The CDR3 covers 13 residues. CDR3 protein: CASSLAQGYVQYF. In DNA, the CDR3 is TGTGCCAGCAGCTTGGCACAGGGGTACGTGCAGTACTTC.

The chain has TRBV20-1 and TRBJ2-5; the match to TRBD1 covers 7 bases. V lost 6 bases and J lost 3; bases outside the gene matches: 7. Germline V gene lookup returns CDR1 DFQATT and CDR2 SNEGSKA (reference sequence). The CDR3 spans 13 residues. This CDR3 reads CSARTGAEETQYF. The CDR3 DNA follows: TGCAGTGCCAGGACAGGCGCCGAAGAGACCCAGTACTTC.

This clonotype was observed a few times. This chain connects TRBV20-1 to TRBJ1-6, with unresolved D. Per the germline V gene, CDR1 is DFQATT and CDR2 is SNEGSKA (reference sequence). The V and J ends lost 5 bases and 5 bases respectively, with 7 bases between them. This CDR3 has 12 residues. The CDR3: CSALDNNSPLHF. The CDR3 bases are TGCAGTGCTCTGGATAATAATTCACCCCTCCACTTT.

The chain joins TRBV15 to TRBJ1-5; 9 bases agree with TRBD1. Trimming cost V 4 bases and J 3 bases; bases outside gene matches: 13. This CDR3 comprises 18 residues. Germline V lookup: CDR1 LNHNV, CDR2 YYDKDF (reference sequence). The CDR3 nucleotides read TGTGCCACCAGCATTTCCAATTATAGGGACAGGGACAATCAGCCCCAGCATTTT. Translated: CATSISNYRDRDNQPQHF.

The CDR3 reads CASSLGAYGNEQFF. The CDR3 DNA reads as TGTGCCAGCAGCTTGGGCGCCTATGGCAATGAGCAGTTCTTC. The chain has TRBV7-6 and TRBJ2-1; D gene uncertain. Trimming cost V 3 bases and J 6 bases, with 12 bases left between them. CDR3 length equals 14 residues. Germline V gene lookup returns CDR1 SGHVS and CDR2 FNYEAQ.

In this sample, this clonotype turned up many times. The chain has TRBV15 and TRBJ1-5; a weak D match, TRBD1 (6 bases). V lost 0 bases to trimming and J lost 4 bases, with 10 bases between them. From germline, CDR1 is LNHNV and CDR2 YYDKDF (reference sequence). This CDR3 spans 15 amino acids. Here the CDR3 DNA reads TGTGCCACCAGCAGAGAATGGACAGCTAATCAGCCCCAGCATTTT. Its protein is CATSREWTANQPQHF.

This clonotype occurred many times. The chain has TRBV9 and TRBJ2-4, with a tentative D call TRBD2 (6 bases). V dropped 3 bases and J dropped 12 bases, with 16 bases sitting between them. Per the germline V gene, CDR1 is SGDLS and CDR2 is YYNGEE. The length of the CDR3 is 13 residues. Written as DNA, the CDR3 is TGTGCCAGCAGCGCCGCCCTTGGGGGGTCTCAGTACTTC. As protein: CASSAALGGSQYF.

The chain recombines TRBV20-1 with TRBJ2-3, with 12 bases that match TRBD2. CDR3 length: 19 amino acids. J lost 4 bases, V lost 5 bases, and 19 bases had no gene match. CDR1 is DFQATT, CDR2 SNEGSKA, per germline (reference sequence). The CDR3 loop is CSASRPTSGGPDSPDTQYF. In DNA form, the CDR3 reads TGCAGTGCTTCACGGCCCACTAGCGGGGGGCCAGATTCCCCAGATACGCAGTATTTT.

This clonotype occurred many times. This rearrangement joins TRBV5-1 to TRBJ2-1; no clear D gene. The germline V gene encodes CDR1 SGHRS and CDR2 YFSETQ. V lost 1 base and J lost 5, with 13 bases in between. This CDR3 contains 15 residues. This chain's CDR3 is CASSLSGPVHNEQFF. The CDR3 nucleotides are TGCGCCAGCAGCTTGTCGGGCCCAGTCCACAATGAGCAGTTCTTC. Based on the CDR3 plus reference TRBV5-1 and TRBJ2-1, the full variable domain is KAGVTQTPRYLIKTRGQQVTLSCSPISGHRSVSWYQQTPGQGLQFLFEYFSETQRNKGNFPGRFSGRQFSNSRSEMNVSTLELGDSALYLCASSLSGPVHNEQFFGPGTRLTVL.

As to this clonotype: Because the CDR3 is missing its conserved closing phenylalanine or tryptophan, this is likely a read error. This sequence joins TRBV18 and TRBJ1-1; D is uncertain. The V gene's germline CDR1 is KGHSH and CDR2 LQKENI. V lost 4 bases to trimming and J lost 6 bases, with 9 bases between them. The CDR3 is 12 residues long. CDR3 in DNA: TGTGCCAGCTCACAGGGCTCAGCTGAAGCTTTCCTT. Its translation: CASSQGSAEAFL.

This sequence joins TRBV12-3 or TRBV12-4 and TRBJ1-2, with D possibly matching TRBD1 (6 bases). This CDR3 has 13 residues. Trimming pared 6 bases from V and 10 bases from J, leaving 18 bases between. CDR3 sequence: CASSPRGPSFYTF. CDR3 bases: TGTGCCAGCAGCCCCCGGGGGCCGAGTTTCTACACCTTC.

This sequence joins TRBV15 and TRBJ1-1; D perhaps matches TRBD1 (5 bases). Trimming pared 8 bases from V and 4 bases from J, leaving 14 bases between. The CDR3 is 13 residues long. CDR1 and CDR2 from the germline V gene are LNHNV and YYDKDF (reference sequence). The CDR3 loop reads CATGKGGVTEAFF. The CDR3 DNA sequence: TGTGCCACCGGAAAAGGAGGGGTCACTGAAGCTTTCTTT.